The 21 T cell receptor beta chains given below trace back to one sample, sequenced in a study of shared clonotypes between healthy human individuals (dated by TCRdb to 2018 to 2021). Library preparation was by the immunoSEQ multiplex PCR assay. The table comes from immuneACCESS by way of TCRdb, which keeps in-frame sequences with V and J called. Part of the clones is missing from these tables; in studies checked, under half for an unresolved V gene and the rest for unknown reasons. For this sample there are around 450,000 clones; around 75% appear just once. The biggest ten clones account for roughly 13% of the sample. The sequenced sample consisted of PBMCs. The receptors were sampled from a middle-aged woman in good health. Some clones in this sample may be carry-over from other donors' samples.

This rearrangement joins TRBV28 to TRBJ1-2; no definite D call. Germline V CDR1 and CDR2: MDHEN, SYDVKM. CDR3 length: 15 amino acids. Trimming stripped 2 bases from V and 4 bases from J, with 14 bases between. CDR3 sequence reads: CASSLRSVGIYGYTF. CDR3 in DNA: TGTGCCAGCAGTTTACGGTCGGTGGGGATCTATGGCTACACCTTC.

The chain links TRBV7-2 to TRBJ2-2, with 8 nucleotides matching TRBD1. Germline V gene lookup returns CDR1 SGHTA and CDR2 FQGNSA. The CDR3 sequence is 16 residues long. V lost 2 bases, J lost 3 bases, and 5 bases stayed unmatched. The CDR3 here is CASSLSQGAYTGELFF. The CDR3 coding sequence is TGTGCCAGCAGCTTAAGTCAGGGGGCGTACACCGGGGAGCTGTTTTTT. The full variable domain, in which reference TRBV7-2 and TRBJ2-2 provide the parts outside the CDR3, is GAGVSQSPSNKVTEKGKDVELRCDPISGHTALYWYRQSLGQGLEFLIYFQGNSAPDKSGLPSDRFSAERTGGSVSTLTIQRTQQEDSAVYLCASSLSQGAYTGELFFGEGSRLTVL.

The V and J genes are TRBV11-2 and TRBJ2-1; 11 bases agree with TRBD2. With 4 bases clipped from V and 8 bases from J, the junction kept 4 bases outside the gene matches. The germline CDR1 and CDR2 sequences are SGHAT and FQNNGV. This CDR3 is built from 14 residues. CDR3 residues: CASSSGTSGYEQFF. In DNA form, the CDR3 reads TGTGCCAGCAGCTCAGGGACTAGCGGCTATGAGCAGTTCTTC.

This chain joins TRBV7-3 and TRBJ1-5; tentative D call: TRBD1 (5 bases). The CDR3 covers 19 residues. Trimming cost V 4 bases and J 2 bases, with 24 bases left between them. CDR1 is SGHTA, CDR2 FQGTGA, per germline. The chain's CDR3 is CASSYLSGNHGACNQPQHF. The CDR3 bases are TGTGCCAGCAGCTATCTATCGGGGAATCACGGGGCTTGCAATCAGCCCCAGCATTTT.

This clone was seen a handful of times. The same CDR3 is also encoded by other DNA sequences in this sample. The rearrangement links TRBV27 to TRBJ1-5; D call uncertain. Germline loops: CDR1 MNHEY, CDR2 SMNVEV (reference sequence). The germline V and J ends were trimmed by 6 bases and 4 bases, with 7 bases remaining between them. CDR3 length equals 12 residues. The CDR3 region is CASSPLNQPQHF. The CDR3 nucleotides read TGTGCCAGCAGCCCTCTTAATCAGCCCCAGCATTTT.

The V call is TRBV2, the J call TRBJ2-2; 10 bases are shared with TRBD2. The germline V gene has CDR1 SNHLY and CDR2 FYNNEI. Unmatched junction bases numbered 4, after V lost 2 bases and J lost 7 bases. The CDR3 runs to 15 residues. The CDR3 DNA sequence: TGTGCCAGCAGTGAACTAGCGGGAGAGGTCGGGGAGCTGTTTTTT. Its protein is CASSELAGEVGELFF.

This chain uses TRBV7-9 with TRBJ2-7, with D perhaps matching TRBD1 (6 bases). The length of the CDR3 is 15 residues. V lost 1 base and J lost 3, with 13 bases in between. Germline CDR1 and CDR2: SEHNR and FQNEAQ (reference sequence). The CDR3 region is CASSLGYGTNYEQYF. CDR3 bases: TGTGCCAGCAGCTTAGGTTACGGGACAAACTACGAGCAGTACTTC.

CDR3 nucleotides: TGTGCCACCAGCAGAGATAGGGGAGGAAGCTACGAGCAGTACTTC. Encoded protein: CATSRDRGGSYEQYF. The gene calls are TRBV15 and TRBJ2-7; TRBD2 might be the D (6 bases). The V and J ends lost 0 bases and 3 bases respectively, with 12 bases between them. Germline V lookup: CDR1 LNHNV, CDR2 YYDKDF (reference sequence). The CDR3 totals 15 residues.

The genes are TRBV7-2 and TRBJ2-5; D could derive from TRBD1 or TRBD2 (5 bases each). CDR1 is SGHTA and CDR2 is FQGNSA in the germline V gene. This CDR3 contains 14 residues. V was pared by 1 base and J by 3 bases, with 9 bases between. CDR3 DNA sequence: TGTGCCAGCAGCTTAGAGGTGGGGGAAGAGACCCAGTACTTC. The encoded protein is CASSLEVGEETQYF. The full variable domain, completed using reference TRBV7-2 and TRBJ2-5, is GAGVSQSPSNKVTEKGKDVELRCDPISGHTALYWYRQSLGQGLEFLIYFQGNSAPDKSGLPSDRFSAERTGGSVSTLTIQRTQQEDSAVYLCASSLEVGEETQYFGPGTRLLVL.

The genes are TRBV2 and TRBJ2-2; tentatively, D is TRBD2 (6 bases). V was shortened by 4 bases and J by 4 bases, with 10 bases between the two germline ends. The CDR3 length is 14 residues. CDR1 SNHLY and CDR2 FYNNEI come from the germline V gene. The CDR3 DNA follows: TGTGCCAGCAGTGGGACTACCATCACCGGGGAGCTGTTTTTT. Its protein product is CASSGTTITGELFF.

The genes are TRBV27 and TRBJ1-2, with D maybe TRBD1 (6 bases). The CDR3 length is 15 residues. V lost 8 bases to trimming and J lost 1 base, with 17 bases between them. Germline CDR1 MNHEY, CDR2 SMNVEV (reference sequence). CDR3 protein: CASRLIGTLNYGYTF. For the CDR3, the DNA is TGTGCCAGCCGCCTGATCGGGACACTTAACTATGGCTACACCTTC.

The chain has TRBV28 and TRBJ2-5; TRBD2 agrees at 10 bases. Germline V gene sequence: CDR1 MDHEN, CDR2 SYDVKM. After removal of 6 bases from V and 0 bases from J, the junction contained 4 bases not matched to a gene. The CDR3 is made up of 15 amino acids. Here the CDR3 reads CASRWSGRDQETQYF. CDR3 DNA sequence: TGTGCCAGCAGATGGAGCGGGAGGGACCAAGAGACCCAGTACTTC.

The chain joins TRBV5-1 to TRBJ2-5; D not certain. V was clipped by 0 bases and J by 5 bases, with 5 bases between them. Germline CDR1 SGHRS, CDR2 YFSETQ. There are 12 residues in the CDR3. CDR3 in DNA: TGCGCCAGCAGCTTGGAAGACGAGACCCAGTACTTC. Protein sequence: CASSLEDETQYF.

This clone was counted once. This rearrangement joins TRBV19 to TRBJ2-7; D assignment may be TRBD1 or TRBD2 (6 bases each). The germline CDR1 and CDR2 sequences are LNHDA and SQIVND (reference sequence). The length of the CDR3 is 15 residues. V was pared by 3 bases and J by 1 base, with 13 bases between. CDR3 in amino acids: CASSMGGAGSYEQYF. DNA of the CDR3: TGTGCCAGTAGTATGGGGGGCGCAGGATCCTACGAGCAGTACTTC.

The V call is TRBV28, the J call TRBJ2-5, with 9 bases aligning to TRBD1. The last part of the DNA fits TRBJ2-7 better; the J call may be wrong. There are 13 residues in the CDR3. Germline assignment: CDR1 MDHEN and CDR2 SYDVKM. CDR3 coding DNA: TGTGCCAGCCTGGGACAGGGATCGTACGAGCAGTACTTC. Translating gives CASLGQGSYEQYF.

V and J are TRBV4-1 and TRBJ2-5, with 8 bases matching TRBD2. The DNA end favors TRBJ2-7, so the J call may be wrong. The CDR3 runs to 16 residues. CDR1 is MGHRA and CDR2 is YSYEKL in the germline V gene. CDR3 DNA: TGCGCCAGCAGCCAAGAAGGACTAGCCCACTCCTACGAGCAGTACTTC. It encodes CASSQEGLAHSYEQYF.

Concerning this clone itself: A far more abundant clone sits one base away, making this likely a read error. The chain couples TRBV29-1 to TRBJ1-2; no firm D call. The length of the CDR3 is 12 residues. Germline V lookup: CDR1 SQVTM, CDR2 ANQGSEA. The CDR3, as DNA: TGCAGCCCCGAAATGGTCCCCTATGGCTACGCCTTC. This sequence encodes CSPEMVPYGYAF.

V is TRBV29-1 and J is TRBJ2-7; D is perhaps TRBD1 or TRBD2 (6 bases each). Deletions cut 0 bases from V and 3 bases from J, with 15 bases between. The germline V gene encodes CDR1 SQVTM and CDR2 ANQGSEA. The CDR3 totals 15 residues. The CDR3 reads CSVEDRRGGFYEQYF. For the CDR3, the DNA is TGCAGCGTTGAAGATCGCAGGGGAGGATTCTACGAGCAGTACTTC.

The V and J genes are TRBV6-5 and TRBJ2-1; 8 positions agree with TRBD2. CDR1 is MNHEY, CDR2 SVGAGI, per germline. With V trimmed by 5 bases and J by 3 bases, 6 bases remained unmatched. CDR3 length equals 15 residues. Here the CDR3 DNA reads TGTGCCAGCAGTCCTGGACTAGCTGTCTACAATGAGCAGTTCTTC. Translated, it gives CASSPGLAVYNEQFF.

The V and J genes are TRBV28 and TRBJ2-2; the D gene is possibly TRBD2 (6 bases). Trimming took 2 bases from V and 11 from J, leaving 15 bases between them. Germline V gene lookup returns CDR1 MDHEN and CDR2 SYDVKM. The CDR3 is made up of 14 amino acids. DNA of the CDR3: TGTGCCAGCAGTTTAGCGGGAACAGGAGGAGAGCTGTTTTTT. Amino acid sequence: CASSLAGTGGELFF. Full variable domain (missing parts from reference TRBV28 and TRBJ2-2): DVKVTQSSRYLVKRTGEKVFLECVQDMDHENMFWYRQDPGLGLRLIYFSYDVKMKEKGDIPEGYSVSREKKERFSLILESASTNQTSMYLCASSLAGTGGELFFGEGSRLTVL.

This clone occurred a few times. The chain couples TRBV19 to TRBJ2-7; D perhaps matches TRBD1 (6 bases). CDR1 is LNHDA, CDR2 SQIVND, per germline (reference sequence). Deletions cut 4 bases from V and 6 bases from J, with 13 bases between. CDR3 length: 13 amino acids. CDR3 bases: TGTGCCAGTAGTAAACAGGGAAGGCTCGAGCAGTACTTC. The encoded protein is CASSKQGRLEQYF. The full variable domain, completed using reference TRBV19 and TRBJ2-7, is DGGITQSPKYLFRKEGQNVTLSCEQNLNHDAMYWYRQDPGQGLRLIYYSQIVNDFQKGDIAEGYSVSREKKESFPLTVTSAQKNPTAFYLCASSKQGRLEQYFGPGTRLTVT.